This entry describes one TCR beta chain. The table lists this clone with a count of one. The antigen this receptor binds is unknown. Nothing much larger sits one base from this clone, and base qualities are not available. The sample comes from a study of T cell changes during pregnancy in multiple sclerosis (dated 2019 in TCRdb). About the study as a whole: Changes in the T cell repertoire over the course of pregnancy were examined in this study in women with multiple sclerosis.

V drops 0 bases and J drops 8 bases, leaving 15 bases in between. The CDR3 numbers 15 residues from cysteine through phenylalanine. Only the CDR3 region is kept as DNA, spanning 45 bases read in frame from base 1. CDR1 SGHRS and CDR2 YFSETQ were looked up in the germline V gene. The library was built by means of the immunoSEQ multiplex PCR assay. TCRdb took this table from immuneACCESS and kept in-frame rearrangements with V and J called. Such tables lack part of the clones; where checked against another copy, unresolved V genes explain under half of the gap, and the rest is unexplained. The sample records around 84,000 clones, 85% to 95% of which are singletons. Of the sample, more than 0.75% is held by the ten largest clones.

The source material was peripheral blood, sampled in the second trimester of pregnancy. The chain links TRBV5-1 with TRBJ2-1; 5 matching bases give a weak D call of TRBD2. The clonotype originates from a female donor in good health, enrolled as a control in a pregnancy study. At the DNA level, the sequence is TGCGCCAGCAGCTTGGGGTCGCGAGGGTACGATGAGCAGTTCTTC. This is translated as CASSLGSRGYDEQFF. The full variable domain, with segments outside the CDR3 supplied by the reference TRBV5-1 and TRBJ2-1 proteins, appears as KAGVTQTPRYLIKTRGQQVTLSCSPISGHRSVSWYQQTPGQGLQFLFEYFSETQRNKGNFPGRFSGRQFSNSRSEMNVSTLELGDSALYLCASSLGSRGYDEQFFGPGTRLTVL.